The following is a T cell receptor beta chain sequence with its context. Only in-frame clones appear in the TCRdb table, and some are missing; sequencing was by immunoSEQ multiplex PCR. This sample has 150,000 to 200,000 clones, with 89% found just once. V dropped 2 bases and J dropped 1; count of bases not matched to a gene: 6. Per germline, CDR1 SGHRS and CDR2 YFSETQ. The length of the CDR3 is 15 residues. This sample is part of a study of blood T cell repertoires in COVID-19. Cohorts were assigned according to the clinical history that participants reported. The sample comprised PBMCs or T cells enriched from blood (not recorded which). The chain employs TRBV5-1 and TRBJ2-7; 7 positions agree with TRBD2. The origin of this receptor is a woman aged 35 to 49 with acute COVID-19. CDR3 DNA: TGCGCCAGCAGCTTAACTAGCGACGGATCCTACGAGCAGTACTTC. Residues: CASSLTSDGSYEQYF.